The text below deals with one T cell receptor beta chain. The antigen is unknown. The read stops 3 residues short of the end of the CDR3; the missing end is completed from the germline J gene. Measured with immunoSEQ multiplex PCR; TCRdb has only the in-frame clones, and not every one. Reported are about 37,000 clones; the ten largest clones contain roughly 1.4%. These data come from a study of T cells in women clearing cervical HPV infection. Study-level information: Blood came at first lesion visit for cases, post-clearance for controls.

Study conclusions and caveats: Each sample's T-cell count was unknown, possibly confounding richness.

The CDR3 has 15 residues. V was clipped by 4 bases and J by 3 bases; unmatched bases: 6. The germline V gene has CDR1 SGHRS and CDR2 YFSETQ. The sample was blood buffy coat. The rearrangement joins TRBV5-1 to TRBJ2-3, with 9 nucleotides matching TRBD1. The sequence was obtained from a woman between 18 and 70 years old with a cervical HPV16 infection that either progressed to CIN3+ or cleared (not recorded which). The CDR3 sequence: CASSPPGQGTDTQYF. The covered CDR3 bases are TGCGCCAGCAGCCCCCCGGGACAGGGAACAGATACG.